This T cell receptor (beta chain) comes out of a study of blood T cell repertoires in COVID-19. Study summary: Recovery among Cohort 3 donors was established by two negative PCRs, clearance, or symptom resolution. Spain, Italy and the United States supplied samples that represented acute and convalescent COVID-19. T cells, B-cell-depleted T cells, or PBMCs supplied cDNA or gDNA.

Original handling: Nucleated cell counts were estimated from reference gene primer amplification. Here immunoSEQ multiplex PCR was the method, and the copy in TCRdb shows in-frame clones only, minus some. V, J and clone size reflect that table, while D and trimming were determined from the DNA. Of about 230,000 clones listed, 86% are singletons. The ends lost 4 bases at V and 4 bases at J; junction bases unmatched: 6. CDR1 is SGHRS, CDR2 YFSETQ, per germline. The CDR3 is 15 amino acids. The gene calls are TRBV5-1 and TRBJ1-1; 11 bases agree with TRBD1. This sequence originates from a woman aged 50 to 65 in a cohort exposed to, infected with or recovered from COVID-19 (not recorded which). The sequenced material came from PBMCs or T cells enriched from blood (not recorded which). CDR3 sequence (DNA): TGCGCCAGCAGCCGGTCCGGGACAGGGGGCACTGAAGCTTTCTTT. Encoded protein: CASSRSGTGGTEAFF.